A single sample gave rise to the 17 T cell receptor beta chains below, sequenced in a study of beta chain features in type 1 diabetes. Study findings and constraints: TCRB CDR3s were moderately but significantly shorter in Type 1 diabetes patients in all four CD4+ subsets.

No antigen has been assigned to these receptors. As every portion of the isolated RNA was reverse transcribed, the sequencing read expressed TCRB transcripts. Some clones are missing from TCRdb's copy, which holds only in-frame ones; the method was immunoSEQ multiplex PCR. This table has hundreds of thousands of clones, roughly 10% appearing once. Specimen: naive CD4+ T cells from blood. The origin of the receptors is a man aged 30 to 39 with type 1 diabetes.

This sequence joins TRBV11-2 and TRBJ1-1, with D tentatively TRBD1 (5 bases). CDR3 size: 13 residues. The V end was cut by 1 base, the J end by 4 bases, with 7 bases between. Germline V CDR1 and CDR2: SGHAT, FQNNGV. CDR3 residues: CASSLVGGTEAFF. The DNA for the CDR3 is TGTGCCAGCAGCTTAGTGGGGGGCACTGAAGCTTTCTTT.

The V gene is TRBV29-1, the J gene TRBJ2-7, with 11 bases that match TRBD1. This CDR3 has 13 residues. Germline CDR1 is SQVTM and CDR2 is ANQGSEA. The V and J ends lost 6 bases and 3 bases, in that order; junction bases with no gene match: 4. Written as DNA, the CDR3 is TGCAGCGTACGGGGGACAGGGGGCTACGAGCAGTACTTC. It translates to CSVRGTGGYEQYF.

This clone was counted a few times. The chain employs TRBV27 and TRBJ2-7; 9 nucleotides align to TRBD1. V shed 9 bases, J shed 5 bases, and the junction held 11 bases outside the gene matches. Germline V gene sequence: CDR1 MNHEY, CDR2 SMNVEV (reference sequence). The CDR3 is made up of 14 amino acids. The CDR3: CARRPGQGIDEQYF. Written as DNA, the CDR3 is TGTGCCAGACGACCGGGACAGGGTATAGACGAGCAGTACTTC.

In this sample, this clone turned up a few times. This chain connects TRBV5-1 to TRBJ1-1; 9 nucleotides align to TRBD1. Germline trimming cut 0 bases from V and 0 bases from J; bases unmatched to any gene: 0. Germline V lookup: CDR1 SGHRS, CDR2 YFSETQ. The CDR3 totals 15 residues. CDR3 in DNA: TGCGCCAGCAGCTTGGACAGGGGGCTGAACACTGAAGCTTTCTTT. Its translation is CASSLDRGLNTEAFF. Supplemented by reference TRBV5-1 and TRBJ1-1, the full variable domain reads KAGVTQTPRYLIKTRGQQVTLSCSPISGHRSVSWYQQTPGQGLQFLFEYFSETQRNKGNFPGRFSGRQFSNSRSEMNVSTLELGDSALYLCASSLDRGLNTEAFFGQGTRLTVV.

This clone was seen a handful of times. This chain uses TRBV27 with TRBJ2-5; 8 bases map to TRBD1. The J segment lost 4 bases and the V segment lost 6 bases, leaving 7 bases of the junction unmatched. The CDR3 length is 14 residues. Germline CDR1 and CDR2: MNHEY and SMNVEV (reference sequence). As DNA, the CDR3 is TGTGCCAGCAGCCCGCGGACAGGGCGAGAGACCCAGTACTTC. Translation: CASSPRTGRETQYF.

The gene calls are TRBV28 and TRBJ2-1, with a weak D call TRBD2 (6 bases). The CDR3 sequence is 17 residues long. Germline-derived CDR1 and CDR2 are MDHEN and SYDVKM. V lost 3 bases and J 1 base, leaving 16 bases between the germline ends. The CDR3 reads CASSLFGRGLSYNEQFF. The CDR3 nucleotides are TGTGCCAGCAGTTTGTTTGGGCGGGGACTGTCCTACAATGAGCAGTTCTTC. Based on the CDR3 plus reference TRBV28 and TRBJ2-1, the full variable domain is DVKVTQSSRYLVKRTGEKVFLECVQDMDHENMFWYRQDPGLGLRLIYFSYDVKMKEKGDIPEGYSVSREKKERFSLILESASTNQTSMYLCASSLFGRGLSYNEQFFGPGTRLTVL.

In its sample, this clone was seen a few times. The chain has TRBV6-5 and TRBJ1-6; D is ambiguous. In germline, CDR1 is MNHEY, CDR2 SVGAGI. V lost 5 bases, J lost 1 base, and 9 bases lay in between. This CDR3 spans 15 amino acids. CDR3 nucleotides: TGTGCCAGCAGTAGAGGCGGTTCCTATAATTCACCCCTCCACTTT. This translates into CASSRGGSYNSPLHF.

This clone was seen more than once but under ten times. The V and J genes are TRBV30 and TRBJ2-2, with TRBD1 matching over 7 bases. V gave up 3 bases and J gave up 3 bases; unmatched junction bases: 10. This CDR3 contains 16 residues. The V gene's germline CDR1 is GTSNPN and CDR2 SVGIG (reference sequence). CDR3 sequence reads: CAWRGRTGLYTGELFF. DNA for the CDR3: TGTGCCTGGAGGGGCCGGACAGGACTCTACACCGGGGAGCTGTTTTTT.

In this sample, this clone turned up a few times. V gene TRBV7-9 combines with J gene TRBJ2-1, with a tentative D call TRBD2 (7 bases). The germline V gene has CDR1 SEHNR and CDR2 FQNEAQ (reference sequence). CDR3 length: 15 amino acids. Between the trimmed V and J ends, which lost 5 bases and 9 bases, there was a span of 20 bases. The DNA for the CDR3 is TGTGCCAGCAGCGCGCCCTTGTGGGGGGGGCCTGAGCAGTTCTTC. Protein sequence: CASSAPLWGGPEQFF.

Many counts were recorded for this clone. DNA for the CDR3: TGTGCCAGCAGCGGGACAGGGCGTTCACCCCTCCACTTT. As protein: CASSGTGRSPLHF. This rearrangement joins TRBV4-2 to TRBJ1-6; 9 bases map to TRBD1. V dropped 5 bases and J dropped 9; count of bases not matched to a gene: 2. The CDR3 spans 13 residues. CDR1 is LGHNA, CDR2 YNFKEQ, per germline.

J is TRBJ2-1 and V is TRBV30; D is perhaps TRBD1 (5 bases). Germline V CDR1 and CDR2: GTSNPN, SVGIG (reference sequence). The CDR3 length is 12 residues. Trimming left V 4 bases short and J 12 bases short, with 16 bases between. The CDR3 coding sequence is TGTGCCTGGACCCCTGGGGCCGTGACGCAGTTCTTC. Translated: CAWTPGAVTQFF. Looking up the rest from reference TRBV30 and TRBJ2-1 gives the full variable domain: SQTIHQWPATLVQPVGSPLSLECTVEGTSNPNLYWYRQAAGRGLQLLFYSVGIGQISSEVPQNLSASRPQDRQFILSSKKLLLSDSGFYLCAWTPGAVTQFFGPGTRLTVL.

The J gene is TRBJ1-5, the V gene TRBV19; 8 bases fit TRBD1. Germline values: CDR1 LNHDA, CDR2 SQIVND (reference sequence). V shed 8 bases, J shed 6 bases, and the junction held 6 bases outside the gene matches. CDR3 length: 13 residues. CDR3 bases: TGTGCCAGTGAGGACAGGGTCGGTCAGCCCCAGCATTTT. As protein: CASEDRVGQPQHF.

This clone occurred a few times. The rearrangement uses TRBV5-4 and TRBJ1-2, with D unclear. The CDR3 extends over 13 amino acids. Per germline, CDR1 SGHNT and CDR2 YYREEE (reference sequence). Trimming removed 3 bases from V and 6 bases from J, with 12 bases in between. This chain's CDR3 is CASSSTPHDGYTF. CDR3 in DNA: TGTGCCAGCAGCTCCACCCCACATGATGGCTACACCTTC.

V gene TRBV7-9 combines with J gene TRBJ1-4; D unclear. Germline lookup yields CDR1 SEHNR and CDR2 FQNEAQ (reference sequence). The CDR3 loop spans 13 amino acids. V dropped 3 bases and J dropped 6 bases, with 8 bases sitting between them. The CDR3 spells CASSLTGYEKLFF. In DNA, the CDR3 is TGTGCCAGCAGCTTGACTGGGTATGAAAAACTGTTTTTT.

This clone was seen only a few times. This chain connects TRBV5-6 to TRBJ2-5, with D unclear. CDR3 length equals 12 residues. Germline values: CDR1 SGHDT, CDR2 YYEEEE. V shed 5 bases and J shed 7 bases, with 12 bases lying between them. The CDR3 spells CASSHRGVTQYF. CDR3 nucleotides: TGTGCCAGCAGTCATAGAGGTGTGACCCAGTACTTC.

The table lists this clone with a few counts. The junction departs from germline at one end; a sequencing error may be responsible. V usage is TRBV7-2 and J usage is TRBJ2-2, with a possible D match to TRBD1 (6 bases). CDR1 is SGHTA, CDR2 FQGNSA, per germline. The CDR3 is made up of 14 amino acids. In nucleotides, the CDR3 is TGTGCCAGCAGCCCCTTCCGGGACAAGCCCCCCTTGACCTTT. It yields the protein CASSPFRDKPPLTF. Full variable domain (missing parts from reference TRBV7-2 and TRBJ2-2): GAGVSQSPSNKVTEKGKDVELRCDPISGHTALYWYRQSLGQGLEFLIYFQGNSAPDKSGLPSDRFSAERTGGSVSTLTIQRTQQEDSAVYLCASSPFRDKPPLTFGEGSRLTVL.

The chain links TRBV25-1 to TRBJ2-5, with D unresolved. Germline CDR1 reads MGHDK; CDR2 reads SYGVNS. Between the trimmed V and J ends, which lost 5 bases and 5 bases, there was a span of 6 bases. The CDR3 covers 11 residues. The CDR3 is CASSPGETQYF. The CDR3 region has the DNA TGTGCCAGCAGTCCCGGGGAGACCCAGTACTTC. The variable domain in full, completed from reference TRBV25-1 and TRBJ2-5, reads EADIYQTPRYLVIGTGKKITLECSQTMGHDKMYWYQQDPGMELHLIHYSYGVNSTEKGDLSSESTVSRIRTEHFPLTLESARPSHTSQYLCASSPGETQYFGPGTRLLVL.